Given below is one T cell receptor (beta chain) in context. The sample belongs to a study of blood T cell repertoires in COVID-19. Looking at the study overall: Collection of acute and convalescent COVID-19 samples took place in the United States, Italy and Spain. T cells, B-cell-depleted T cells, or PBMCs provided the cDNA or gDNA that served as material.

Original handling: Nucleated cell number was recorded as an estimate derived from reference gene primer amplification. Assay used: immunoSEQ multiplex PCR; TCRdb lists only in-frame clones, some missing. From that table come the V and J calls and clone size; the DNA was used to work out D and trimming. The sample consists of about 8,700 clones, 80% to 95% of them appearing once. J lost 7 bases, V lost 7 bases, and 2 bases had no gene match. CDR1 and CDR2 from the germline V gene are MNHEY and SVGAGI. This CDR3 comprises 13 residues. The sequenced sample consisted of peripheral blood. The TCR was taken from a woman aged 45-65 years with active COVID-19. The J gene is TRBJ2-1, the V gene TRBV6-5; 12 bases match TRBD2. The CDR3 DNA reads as TGTGCCAGCATGACTAGCGGGAGAAATGAGCAGTTCTTC. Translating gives CASMTSGRNEQFF.